These 15 T cell receptor beta chains were all obtained from the same sample, sequenced in a study of regulatory T cells in long-lasting Graves disease. Time point reported: newly diagnosed GD, antithyroid drugs for less than 3 months. Scientists built the TCR library using RNA that was extracted from PBMCs. Investigators prepared the TCR beta libraries by applying iRepertoire HTBI primers and Arm-PCR of CDR3 regions. TCRdb re-analysed the multiplex PCR reads in MiXCR, keeping a single row per CDR3 protein. The sample lists some 560,000 distinct CDR3 sequences, 15% to 20% occurring once. This sample also appeared in a second study, on T cells in Graves' hyperthyroidism and ophthalmopathy.

The sequenced sample was peripheral blood mononuclear cells (PBMCs), obtained at new diagnosis, from a patient treated with antithyroid drugs. The receptors originated from a woman aged 35-65 years with Graves disease.

This clonotype has at least ten counts. The chain recombines TRBV11-2 with TRBJ2-7, with D possibly matching TRBD2 (7 bases). Germline lookup yields CDR1 SGHAT and CDR2 FQNNGV. This CDR3 is 15 amino acids long. With 5 bases removed from V and 1 base from J, the gap between germline ends came to 15 bases. CDR3 protein: CASSPWGGLSYEQYF. The CDR3 DNA reads as TGTGCCAGCAGCCCCTGGGGGGGGCTATCCTACGAGCAGTACTTC.

This clonotype was recorded at least ten times. The chain recombines TRBV6-1 with TRBJ1-1; D call uncertain. This CDR3 comprises 14 residues. V was cut by 6 bases and J by 1 base, with 12 bases left in between. Looked up from germline, CDR1 is MNHNS and CDR2 is SASEGT. CDR3 nucleotide sequence: TGTGCCAGCAGACACGACATGGCGAACACTGAAGCTTTCTTT. Encoded protein: CASRHDMANTEAFF.

This clonotype appeared a few times. This chain uses TRBV10-3 with TRBJ2-7; D is possibly TRBD2 (6 bases). The CDR3 has 13 amino acids. Germline CDR1 reads ENHRY; CDR2 reads SYGVKD. The germline V and J ends were trimmed by 6 bases and 2 bases, with 11 bases remaining between them. The CDR3 region has the DNA TGTGCCATCAGCCAGGACTATACCTACGAGCAGTACTTC. The encoded protein is CAISQDYTYEQYF.

The J gene is TRBJ1-3, the V gene TRBV27; D ambiguous. The V end lost 6 bases, the J end lost 3 bases, and 9 bases lay between the germline ends. CDR1 is MNHEY and CDR2 is SMNVEV in the germline V gene (reference sequence). This CDR3 has 13 amino acids. The CDR3: CASREIYGNTIYF. DNA of the CDR3: TGTGCCAGCAGGGAGATTTATGGAAACACCATATATTTT.

In this sample, this clonotype turned up many times. This chain connects TRBV6-1 to TRBJ1-1; 8 bases are shared with TRBD1. Germline V gives CDR1 MNHNS, CDR2 SASEGT. V dropped 11 bases and J dropped 1; count of bases not matched to a gene: 9. The CDR3 is 14 amino acids. The CDR3: CADTDRVENTEAFF. The CDR3 DNA follows: TGTGCCGACACGGACAGGGTGGAGAACACTGAAGCTTTCTTT.

This clonotype was seen many times. The chain recombines TRBV2 with TRBJ2-7, with 8 bases aligning to TRBD1. Per germline, CDR1 SNHLY and CDR2 FYNNEI. V gave up 7 bases and J gave up 6 bases; unmatched junction bases: 8. The CDR3 covers 13 residues. The CDR3 coding sequence is TGTGCCAGCACCGGGGACAGGAAGGCCGAGCAGTACTTC. Translated, it gives CASTGDRKAEQYF.

As DNA, the CDR3 is TGTGCCAGCAGACAAACAGGGGTTGAGGCTGAAGCTTTCTTT. The encoded protein is CASRQTGVEAEAFF. V is TRBV6-1 and J is TRBJ1-1, with 7 bases lining up with TRBD1. V was pared by 6 bases and J by 6 bases, with 10 bases of the junction left unmatched. CDR1 and CDR2 (germline): MNHNS, SASEGT. This CDR3 is built from 14 residues.

This clonotype appeared many times. The rearrangement links TRBV10-3 to TRBJ2-3, with TRBD2 as a possible D gene (6 bases). This CDR3 contains 14 residues. Germline V gene sequence: CDR1 ENHRY, CDR2 SYGVKD. V was trimmed by 2 bases and J by 3 bases, leaving 9 bases between them. CDR3 protein: CAISEGLATDTQYF. The CDR3 nucleotides read TGTGCCATCAGTGAGGGCCTAGCGACAGATACGCAGTATTTT.

This clonotype was counted only a few times. One junction end disagrees with the germline gene, perhaps due to a read error. The genes are TRBV7-9 and TRBJ2-5, with TRBD1 identical over 8 bases. The CDR3 has 13 amino acids. Per the germline V gene, CDR1 is SEHNR and CDR2 is FQNEAQ (reference sequence). The CDR3 here is CVSRPTGEETQYF. CDR3 nucleotide sequence: TGTGTCAGCAGACCGACAGGGGAAGAGACCCAGTACTTC.

This sequence joins TRBV13 and TRBJ2-5; D is perhaps TRBD1 (5 bases). Looked up from germline, CDR1 is PRHDT and CDR2 is FYEKMQ (reference sequence). The V and J ends lost 1 base and 4 bases respectively, with 13 bases between them. This CDR3 region has 15 residues. CDR3 DNA sequence: TGTGCCAGCAGCTTAGCCAGGGCAGTTTCAGAGACCCAGTACTTC. Its protein product is CASSLARAVSETQYF.

This clonotype was seen repeatedly, ten times or more. The CDR3 sequence is CASRPAGGVGNTEAFF. DNA for the CDR3: TGTGCCAGCCGACCCGCGGGGGGGGTCGGGAACACTGAAGCTTTCTTT. This chain links TRBV3-1 with TRBJ1-1; a weak D match, TRBD1 (5 bases). V lost 8 bases and J lost 1, with 20 bases in between. This CDR3 spans 16 amino acids. Germline lookup yields CDR1 LGHDT and CDR2 YNNKEL (reference sequence).

Ten or more counts support this clonotype. This sequence joins TRBV6-1 and TRBJ1-1; D gene ambiguous. Germline V lookup: CDR1 MNHNS, CDR2 SASEGT. CDR3 length equals 13 residues. Between the trimmed V and J ends, which lost 6 bases and 2 bases, there was a span of 10 bases. In nucleotides, the CDR3 is TGTGCCAGCAGGAAAACTCAAAACACTGAAGCTTTCTTT. It encodes CASRKTQNTEAFF.

This clonotype has ten or more counts. V usage is TRBV3-1 and J usage is TRBJ1-1; D gene unclear. Germline V CDR1 and CDR2: LGHDT, YNNKEL (reference sequence). This CDR3 comprises 14 residues. Trimming pared 3 bases from V and 2 bases from J, leaving 10 bases between. The CDR3 DNA follows: TGTGCCAGCAGCCAGCTTACATCCAACACTGAAGCTTTCTTT. Translation gives CASSQLTSNTEAFF.

This chain uses TRBV15 with TRBJ2-3; 11 bases agree with TRBD2. Germline V CDR1 and CDR2: LNHNV, YYDKDF (reference sequence). The CDR3 has 17 amino acids. The J segment lost 1 base and the V segment lost 1 base, leaving 4 bases of the junction unmatched. The CDR3 bases are TGTGCCACCAGCAGAGCCTTACTAGCGGGGGGCACAGATACGCAGTATTTT. It codes for CATSRALLAGGTDTQYF.

This sequence joins TRBV9 and TRBJ1-1, with D unresolved. Germline V gene lookup returns CDR1 SGDLS and CDR2 YYNGEE. V lost 0 bases, J lost 1 base, and 16 bases lay in between. This CDR3 spans 17 amino acids. The CDR3 sequence: CASSVGGPVSGNTEAFF. CDR3 nucleotide sequence: TGTGCCAGCAGCGTAGGCGGGCCAGTATCGGGGAACACTGAAGCTTTCTTT.